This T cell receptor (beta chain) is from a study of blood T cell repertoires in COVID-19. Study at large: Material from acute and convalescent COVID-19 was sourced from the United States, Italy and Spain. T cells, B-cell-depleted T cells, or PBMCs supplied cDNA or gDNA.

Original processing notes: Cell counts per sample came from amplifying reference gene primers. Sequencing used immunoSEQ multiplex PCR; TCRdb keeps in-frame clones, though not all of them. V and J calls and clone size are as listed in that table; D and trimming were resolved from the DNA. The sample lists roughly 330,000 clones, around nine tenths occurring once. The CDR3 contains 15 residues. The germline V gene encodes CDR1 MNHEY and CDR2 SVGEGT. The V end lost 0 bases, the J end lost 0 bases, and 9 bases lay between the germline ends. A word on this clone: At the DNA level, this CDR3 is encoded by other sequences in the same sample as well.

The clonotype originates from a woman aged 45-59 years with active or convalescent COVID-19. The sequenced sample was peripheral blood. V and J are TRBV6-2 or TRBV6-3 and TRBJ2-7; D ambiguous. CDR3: CASSYSLESSYEQYF. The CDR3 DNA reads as TGTGCCAGCAGTTACTCGCTGGAGAGCTCCTACGAGCAGTACTTC.